The next 7 T cell receptor beta chains were all read from a single sample in a study of blood T cell repertoires in COVID-19. Assay: immunoSEQ multiplex PCR; the TCRdb copy retains only in-frame clones and omits some. Of 95,000 to 150,000 clones detected, 88% appear once; the ten largest clones hold about 7.3%. The specimen sequenced was peripheral blood. These receptors were collected from a man in his fifties or sixties with acute or convalescent COVID-19.

The chain is built from TRBV5-1 and TRBJ1-1; 10 positions match TRBD1. V lost 0 bases, J lost 2 bases, and 4 bases stayed unmatched. CDR3 length: 16 residues. Germline assignment: CDR1 SGHRS and CDR2 YFSETQ. The CDR3: CASSLGQGAANTEAFF. CDR3 nucleotide sequence: TGCGCCAGCAGCTTGGGACAGGGGGCCGCTAACACTGAAGCTTTCTTT.

The gene calls are TRBV12-5 and TRBJ2-7; TRBD1 matches at 11 bases. Trimming cost V 1 base and J 6 bases; bases outside gene matches: 14. Per the germline V gene, CDR1 is LGHNT and CDR2 is FRNRAP. This CDR3 has 18 residues. CDR3 loop: CASGLATVGDRGDREQYF. The CDR3 DNA sequence: TGTGCTAGTGGTTTGGCCACGGTAGGGGACAGGGGGGATCGCGAGCAGTACTTC. The whole variable domain, filled in from reference TRBV12-5 and TRBJ2-7, reads DARVTQTPRHKVTEMGQEVTMRCQPILGHNTVFWYRQTMMQGLELLAYFRNRAPLDDSGMPKDRFSAEMPDATLATLKIQPSEPRDSAVYFCASGLATVGDRGDREQYFGPGTRLTVT.

This chain links TRBV9 with TRBJ1-6, with a possible D match to TRBD1 (6 bases). CDR1 is SGDLS and CDR2 is YYNGEE in the germline V gene. Trimming removed 0 bases at V and 6 bases at J, with 19 bases between. The CDR3 has 18 amino acids. The CDR3 loop is CASSVDSGASVFNSPLHF. As DNA, the CDR3 is TGTGCCAGCAGCGTAGATTCAGGGGCCTCAGTTTTTAATTCACCCCTCCACTTT.

The V and J genes are TRBV19 and TRBJ2-3, with D possibly matching TRBD1 (5 bases). CDR3 length equals 15 residues. Looked up from germline, CDR1 is LNHDA and CDR2 is SQIVND (reference sequence). Trimming shortened V by 5 bases and J by 3 bases, and 15 bases separated the two germline ends. The CDR3 DNA is TGTGCCAGTAGTGATTCCCCTCAGGGTACAGATACGCAGTATTTT. This sequence encodes CASSDSPQGTDTQYF.

The gene calls are TRBV5-1 and TRBJ1-6, with TRBD1 identical over 7 bases. Losses at the gene ends were 4 bases for V and 8 bases for J; bases not matched to a gene: 6. This CDR3 is built from 14 residues. Germline V gives CDR1 SGHRS, CDR2 YFSETQ. The CDR3 bases are TGCGCCAGCAGCCCTACAGGGGCGGATTCACCCCTCCACTTT. Protein product: CASSPTGADSPLHF. The full variable domain, its missing parts supplied by reference TRBV5-1 and TRBJ1-6, is KAGVTQTPRYLIKTRGQQVTLSCSPISGHRSVSWYQQTPGQGLQFLFEYFSETQRNKGNFPGRFSGRQFSNSRSEMNVSTLELGDSALYLCASSPTGADSPLHFGNGTRLTVT.

The V call is TRBV11-3, the J call TRBJ2-3; D is unclear. V was shortened by 0 bases and J by 5 bases, with 6 bases between the two germline ends. Germline-derived CDR1 and CDR2 are SGHNT and YENEEA. The CDR3 sequence is 13 residues long. The CDR3 here is CASSLDNRDTQYF. In DNA, the CDR3 is TGTGCCAGCAGCTTAGATAACAGAGATACGCAGTATTTT.

This chain joins TRBV18 and TRBJ2-7; weak D call: TRBD2 (5 bases). Trimming stripped 3 bases from V and 5 bases from J, with 17 bases between. Germline V lookup: CDR1 KGHSH, CDR2 LQKENI. The CDR3 length is 15 residues. The DNA for the CDR3 is TGTGCCAGCTCACCTGTGAGTCGGTCGGGGAACGAGCAGTACTTC. This translates into CASSPVSRSGNEQYF.